These 5 T cell receptor beta chains were all obtained from the same sample, sequenced in a study of T cell repertoires in ileal Crohn's disease. Using immunoSEQ multiplex PCR, the repertoire was profiled, and TCRdb retains in-frame clones only, with some absent. The sample lists roughly 3,700 clones; over 70% were seen once. Regarding time point: neoterminal ileum biopsy at postoperative endoscopy, about 6 months after surgery. Sequenced material: ileal tissue. The receptor source for this set is an adult with Crohn's disease.

This sequence joins TRBV5-1 and TRBJ2-3, with 15 bases that match TRBD2. Losses at the gene ends were 4 bases for V and 4 bases for J; bases not matched to a gene: 4. The CDR3 sequence is 16 residues long. Germline V gene sequence: CDR1 SGHRS, CDR2 YFSETQ. CDR3 in DNA: TGCGCCAGCAGCCCGAGGACTAGCGGGGGGGCAGATACGCAGTATTTT. This encodes CASSPRTSGGADTQYF.

The chain couples TRBV2 to TRBJ1-1, with D uncertain. Germline V lookup: CDR1 SNHLY, CDR2 FYNNEI. The ends were cut back, 4 bases at V and 4 bases at J, with 10 bases in the middle. The CDR3 spans 13 residues. CDR3 nucleotides: TGTGCCAGCAGTGCCACACGAGGCACTGAAGCTTTCTTT. Translating it yields CASSATRGTEAFF.

The J gene is TRBJ2-5, the V gene TRBV11-2, with D perhaps TRBD2 (6 bases). Germline CDR1 is SGHAT and CDR2 is FQNNGV. V lost 4 bases and J lost 4, with 13 bases in between. CDR3 size: 14 residues. In DNA form, the CDR3 reads TGTGCCAGCAGCTCGGAGGGGAGCCCAGAGACCCAGTACTTC. Translating gives CASSSEGSPETQYF. Drawing the rest from reference TRBV11-2 and TRBJ2-5, the complete variable domain is EAGVAQSPRYKIIEKRQSVAFWCNPISGHATLYWYQQILGQGPKLLIQFQNNGVVDDSQLPKDRFSAERLKGVDSTLKIQPAKLEDSAVYLCASSSEGSPETQYFGPGTRLLVL.

This clone was picked up a small number of times. The V call is TRBV6-1, the J call TRBJ2-4; tentative D call: TRBD2 (6 bases). V lost 6 bases, J lost 6 bases, and 15 bases lay in between. Germline loops: CDR1 MNHNS, CDR2 SASEGT. CDR3 length: 14 residues. This CDR3 is CASSRDPAGNIQYF. CDR3 DNA sequence: TGTGCCAGCAGCCGGGACCCAGCGGGAAACATTCAGTACTTC.

The chain joins TRBV10-3 to TRBJ2-1; 14 nucleotides match TRBD2. The V and J ends lost 0 bases and 9 bases, in that order; junction bases with no gene match: 19. The germline V gene encodes CDR1 ENHRY and CDR2 SYGVKD. CDR3 size: 21 residues. CDR3 sequence reads: CAISESGPGLAGVNTHGEQFF. CDR3 bases: TGTGCCATCAGTGAGTCCGGACCGGGACTAGCGGGAGTGAACACCCACGGTGAGCAGTTCTTC.